The clone carrying this T cell receptor beta chain was counted at least ten times. The antigen remains unidentified. The entry originates in a study of T cells in Graves' hyperthyroidism and ophthalmopathy. Points from the study as a whole: Blood also held most thyroid clonotypes expanded beyond 0.001.

The diagnostic basis comprised clinical symptoms, serum thyroxine and TRAb, thyroid ultrasound and orbital computed tomography. The V segment lost 6 bases and the J segment 6 bases; nucleotides outside the gene matches: 5. CDR1 is DFQATT, CDR2 SNEGSKA, per germline (reference sequence). The length of the CDR3 is 14 residues. RNA transcripts yielded amplified TCR beta CDR3 regions. Researchers ran a first-round RT-PCR on the TCR CDR3 using the HTBI primer set. MiXCR, run by TCRdb on the multiplex PCR reads, gives a single entry per CDR3 protein. The sample contains 610,000 or so distinct CDR3 sequences, around 42% of which appear only once.

This clonotype originated in a woman between 18 and 30 years old with Graves' hyperthyroidism. The rearrangement joins TRBV20-1 to TRBJ2-2, with 12 bases identical to TRBD1. Sequenced: peripheral blood or thyroid tissue (not recorded which). The CDR3 DNA follows: TGCAGTGCGTCCGGGGACAGGGGGCCCGGGGAGCTGTTTTTT. Its translation is CSASGDRGPGELFF.